This TCR beta chain was profiled in a study of yellow fever vaccine responses in identical twins. TCRdb fed the RT-PCR reads into MiXCR, producing one record per CDR3 protein. Here the sample spans under 500 distinct CDR3 sequences, approximately 79% being singletons. The CDR3 is 13 amino acids. J was trimmed by 6 bases and V by 6 bases; bases with no gene match: 4. The germline V gene encodes CDR1 SGHNT and CDR2 YENEEA. The clonotype comes from a female donor who received the yellow fever vaccine. The sample consisted of T cells from blood (PBMCs), unsorted or a sorted subset (not recorded which), taken before or after yellow fever vaccination (not recorded which). This chain links TRBV11-3 with TRBJ1-1; 10 positions match TRBD1. The CDR3 loop is CASRDRGFAEAFF. CDR3 nucleotide sequence: TGTGCCAGCAGGGACAGGGGGTTCGCTGAAGCTTTCTTT.